This T cell receptor beta chain derives from a study of T cells in Graves' hyperthyroidism and ophthalmopathy. Study-level results: Stable hyperthyroidism was separated from ophthalmopathy by a model based on 13 V-J features.

The CDR3 has 14 residues. Trimming removed 4 bases from V and 0 bases from J, with 10 bases in between. Germline V lookup: CDR1 MNHEY, CDR2 SMNVEV (reference sequence). Patients were excluded because of uncontrolled infection, other autoimmune disease, pregnancy or lactation. Together with thyroid ultrasound, orbital computed tomography, serum thyroxine and TRAb, clinical symptoms were used for diagnoses. There are many counts of this clonotype. The antigen is not known. Amplified TCR beta CDR3 regions derived from RNA transcripts. TCR CDR3 regions were first amplified by RT-PCR with HTBI primers. TCRdb passed the multiplex PCR reads through MiXCR, listing each CDR3 protein once. The repertoire holds 300,000 to 350,000 distinct CDR3 sequences, with approximately 15% as singletons.

The chain employs TRBV27 and TRBJ2-7, with D unclear. The specimen sequenced was blood. This TCR was recovered from a woman younger than 45 with Graves' hyperthyroidism. The CDR3 DNA follows: TGTGCCAGCAGTTCTGCGGAAAGCTCCTACGAGCAGTACTTC. Translation: CASSSAESSYEQYF.